This T cell receptor (beta chain) was observed in a study of blood T cells in healthy people across ages. General study points: With naive T cell percentage, TCR beta diversity showed a strong correlation.

Using a J-beta primer mix together with a sample-barcoded 5' primer, a second PCR was run for roughly 7 to 12 cycles. TCRdb fed the 5' RACE reads into MiXCR, producing one record per CDR3 protein. The sample yields over 950,000 distinct CDR3 sequences, roughly two fifths seen once. Germline CDR1 reads LGHNA; CDR2 reads YNFKEQ. The CDR3 consists of 12 residues. Deletions cut 0 bases from V and 6 bases from J, with 5 bases between. As concerns this clonotype: The target antigen is unknown.

The rearrangement links TRBV4-2 to TRBJ1-2; D might be TRBD1 (5 bases). This TCR was recovered from a man between 18 and 29 years old in good health. Sequences were obtained from blood. The chain's CDR3 is CASSQEGDGYTF. In nucleotides, the CDR3 is TGTGCCAGCAGCCAAGAGGGGGATGGCTACACCTTC.